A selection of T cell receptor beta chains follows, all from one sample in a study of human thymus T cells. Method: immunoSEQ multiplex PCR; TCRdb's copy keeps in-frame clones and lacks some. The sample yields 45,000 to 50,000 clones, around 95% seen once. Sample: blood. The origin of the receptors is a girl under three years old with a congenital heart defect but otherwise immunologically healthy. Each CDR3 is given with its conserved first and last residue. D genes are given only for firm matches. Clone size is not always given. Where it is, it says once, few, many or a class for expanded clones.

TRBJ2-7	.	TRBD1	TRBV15	TGTGCCACCAGCAGGCAAGGACAGGTTGACGAGCAGTACTTC	CATSRQGQVDEQYF
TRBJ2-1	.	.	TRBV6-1	TGTGCCAGCAGTGAAGCCCCAAGCGCGAGCTCCTACAATGAGCAGTTCTTC	CASSEAPSASSYNEQFF
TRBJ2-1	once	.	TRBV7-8	TGTGCCAGCAGCTTAGCCTCTAGCGCGGAGCAGTTCTTC	CASSLASSAEQFF
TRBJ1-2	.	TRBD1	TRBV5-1	TGCGCCAGCAGCAGGACAGGGGAGGGCTACACCTTC	CASSRTGEGYTF
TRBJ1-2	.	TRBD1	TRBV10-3	TGTGCCATCAGTTATGGAGGGGGCGATGGCTACACCTTC	CAISYGGGDGYTF
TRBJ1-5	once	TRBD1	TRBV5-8	TGTGCCAGCAGCCCGGGACAGGCTTTAAATCAGCCCCAGCATTTT	CASSPGQALNQPQHF
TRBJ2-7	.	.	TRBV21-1	TGTGCCAGCAGCAAAGAGGTGAATCGCTCCTACGAGCAGTACTTC	CASSKEVNRSYEQYF
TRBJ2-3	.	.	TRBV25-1	TGTGCCAGCGGCCCGGGACGCCGCACAGATACGCAGTATTTT	CASGPGRRTDTQYF
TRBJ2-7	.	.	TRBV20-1	TGCAGTGCTACGTATAGCGAGCAGTACTTC	CSATYSEQYF
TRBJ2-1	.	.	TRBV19	TGTGCCAGTAGTCATTTTTGGTACCGCGGAAAAGCCGGGTGGGAGCAGTTCTTC	CASSHFWYRGKAGWEQFF
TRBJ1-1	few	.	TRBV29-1	TGCAGCGTGACCCTTCGGGAAGCTTTCTTT	CSVTLREAFF
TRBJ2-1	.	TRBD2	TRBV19	TGTGCCAGTAGTACCCTTAGCGGGAGCCACGGGGATGAGCAGTTCTTC	CASSTLSGSHGDEQFF
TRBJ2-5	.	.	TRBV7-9	TGTGCCAGCAGCTTAGTAGCTTGGGCAAGGGAGACCCAGTACTTC	CASSLVAWARETQYF
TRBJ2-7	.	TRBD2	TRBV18	TGTGCCAGCTCGGGACTATCATCTACCGAGCAGTACTTC	CASSGLSSTEQYF
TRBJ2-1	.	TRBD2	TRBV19	TGTGCCAGTAGTATCGAACTAGCGCCTTGGGTGGATGAGCAGTTCTTC	CASSIELAPWVDEQFF
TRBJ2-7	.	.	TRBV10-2	TGCGCCAGCAGTGAACGGGGCCGGTCCTACGAGCAGTACTTC	CASSERGRSYEQYF
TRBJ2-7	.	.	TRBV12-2	TGTGCAAGTCGCTTAGCCCGGCGCTATCCGACCTACGAGCAGTACTTC	CASRLARRYPTYEQYF
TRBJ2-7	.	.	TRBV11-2	TGTGCCAGCAGCTTAGGGGTTCCCTACGAGCAGTACTTC	CASSLGVPYEQYF
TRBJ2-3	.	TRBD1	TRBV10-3	TGTGCCATCAGTGAGCCCAGGGGGTCCAGGGATACGCAGTATTTT	CAISEPRGSRDTQYF
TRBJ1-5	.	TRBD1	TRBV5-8	TGTGCCAGCAGCTTCCGCGACAGGGTAGGTCAGCCCCAGCATTTT	CASSFRDRVGQPQHF
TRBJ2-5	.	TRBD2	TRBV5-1	TGCGCCAGCAGCTTTAGGACTAGCGGGCCACCCCACCAAGAGACCCAGTACTTC	CASSFRTSGPPHQETQYF
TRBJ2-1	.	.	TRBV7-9	TGTGCCAGCACGGGCGAGGGTAGCTCTCTTGAGCAGTTCTTC	CASTGEGSSLEQFF
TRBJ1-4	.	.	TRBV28	TGTGCCAGCAGGAAGTTTCGGGTGGGATCTAATGAAAAACTGTTTTTT	CASRKFRVGSNEKLFF
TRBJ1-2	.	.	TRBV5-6	TGTGCCAGCAGCCCGGGACGGAACTATGGCTACACCTTC	CASSPGRNYGYTF
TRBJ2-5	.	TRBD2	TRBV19	TGTGCCAGTAGTATAGGCAGGACTAGCGGGACCACCCAGTACTTC	CASSIGRTSGTTQYF
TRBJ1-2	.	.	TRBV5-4	TGTGCCAGCAGCTTGCTCGGGAGCTTCTATGGCTACACCTTC	CASSLLGSFYGYTF